A selection of T cell receptor beta chains follows, all from one sample in a study of identical twins. From the 5' RACE reads, TCRdb called clonotypes with MiXCR, one entry per CDR3 protein. The table has about 150,000 distinct CDR3 sequences, around 3.5% seen once; the top ten hold around 8.1%. Sequenced sample: memory T cells sorted from blood. The origin of the receptors is a man in his late teens or twenties in good health. Both conserved end residues are part of each CDR3. Each record gives: J gene, clone size, D gene, V gene, CDR3 DNA, CDR3 protein. A D gene is named only where the DNA matches it firmly. Clone size is given for some rows only: seen once, a few or many times, or a class if the clone is expanded.

J: TRBJ1-2
size: many
D: .
V: TRBV19
DNA: TGTGCCACGTGGGACGGCACGAACGCTAACTATGGCTACACCTTC
CDR3: CATWDGTNANYGYTF

J: TRBJ2-1
size: many
D: .
V: TRBV5-6
DNA: TGTGCCAGCCGACTCCGGCATGAGCAGTTCTTC
CDR3: CASRLRHEQFF

J: TRBJ1-6
size: many
D: .
V: TRBV7-2
DNA: TGTGCCAGCAGCTACAATTCACCCCTCCACTTT
CDR3: CASSYNSPLHF

J: TRBJ2-2
size: many
D: TRBD2
V: TRBV4-2
DNA: TGTGCCAGCAGCCAAGCGAATCTAGCGGGAGTACACACCGGGGAGCTGTTTTTT
CDR3: CASSQANLAGVHTGELFF

J: TRBJ1-6
size: many
D: TRBD1
V: TRBV7-9
DNA: TGTGCCAGCAGCCCCATGGGACAGCAGAATTCACCCCTCCACTTT
CDR3: CASSPMGQQNSPLHF

J: TRBJ2-1
size: many
D: .
V: TRBV3-1
DNA: TGTGCCAGCAGCCAAGTAAAGCGTCCCGTGAGCTACAATGAGCAGTTCTTC
CDR3: CASSQVKRPVSYNEQFF

J: TRBJ1-1
size: many
D: .
V: TRBV5-6
DNA: TGTGCCAGCAGCTTGGGCCCCCGGGTGGACACTGAAGCTTTCTTT
CDR3: CASSLGPRVDTEAFF

J: TRBJ2-5
size: many
D: .
V: TRBV2
DNA: TGTGCCAGCAGTGAAAGGACAGACCAAGAGACCCAGTACTTC
CDR3: CASSERTDQETQYF

J: TRBJ2-3
size: many
D: TRBD1
V: TRBV10-3
DNA: TGTGCCATCAGTAGACAGGGGCCCACAGATACGCAGTATTTT
CDR3: CAISRQGPTDTQYF

J: TRBJ2-1
size: many
D: .
V: TRBV5-1
DNA: TGCGCCAGCAGCTCACGCCGGGGTGTAGATGAGCAGTTCTTC
CDR3: CASSSRRGVDEQFF

J: TRBJ2-1
size: many
D: .
V: TRBV7-9
DNA: TGTGCCAGCAGCGGACGGGCCTCTCTGGATGAGCAGTTCTTC
CDR3: CASSGRASLDEQFF

J: TRBJ2-3
size: .
D: .
V: TRBV12-5
DNA: TGTGCTAGTGGTTTGGCAGGGTTCCGGGATACGCAGTATTTT
CDR3: CASGLAGFRDTQYF

J: TRBJ1-1
size: many
D: TRBD1
V: TRBV12-3/TRBV12-4
DNA: TGTGCCAGCAGCAGAGGGGGGACAGGGGTCCCTGAAGCTTTCTTT
CDR3: CASSRGGTGVPEAFF

J: TRBJ1-2
size: many
D: .
V: TRBV9
DNA: TGTGCCAGCAGCGGCCACGGGACATATGGCTACACCTTC
CDR3: CASSGHGTYGYTF

J: TRBJ2-1
size: .
D: .
V: TRBV20-1
DNA: TGCAGTGCCGGGGACGGACTAATCTCCTACAATGAGCAGTTCTTC
CDR3: CSAGDGLISYNEQFF

J: TRBJ2-3
size: many
D: TRBD2
V: TRBV7-6
DNA: TGTGCCAGCAGCTTAGAAGCGGGAGCGCCAGATACGCAGTATTTT
CDR3: CASSLEAGAPDTQYF

J: TRBJ1-3
size: many
D: .
V: TRBV6-1
DNA: TGTGCCTACCGGGACCCACAAAGATCTGGAAACACCATATATTTT
CDR3: CAYRDPQRSGNTIYF

J: TRBJ2-3
size: many
D: .
V: TRBV20-1
DNA: TGCAGTGCTACGGACGGTTACACAGATACGCAGTATTTT
CDR3: CSATDGYTDTQYF

J: TRBJ2-2
size: many
D: TRBD2
V: TRBV11-2
DNA: TGTGCCAGCAGCTTAGTCGGGTCGACGGGAGGGCGTGCCGGGGAGCTGTTTTTT
CDR3: CASSLVGSTGGRAGELFF

J: TRBJ1-1
size: many
D: .
V: TRBV7-2
DNA: TGTGCCAGCAGCTTAACCTCCTCTGAAGCTTTCTTT
CDR3: CASSLTSSEAFF

J: TRBJ2-1
size: many
D: TRBD2
V: TRBV28
DNA: TGTGCCAGCAGAGGGACTAGCTCCTACAATGAGCAGTTCTTC
CDR3: CASRGTSSYNEQFF

J: TRBJ2-2
size: many
D: TRBD2
V: TRBV28
DNA: TGTGCCAGCAGTATAGCGGGAGGGCAGAGCGGGGAGCTGTTTTTT
CDR3: CASSIAGGQSGELFF

J: TRBJ2-6
size: many
D: .
V: TRBV5-1
DNA: TGCGCCAGCTTACCCTCCTCCAGTTTTGGGGCCAACGTCCTGACTTTC
CDR3: CASLPSSSFGANVLTF

J: TRBJ2-5
size: .
D: .
V: TRBV7-9
DNA: TGTGCCAGCAGCTCCTTCCGGGAGACCCAGTACTTC
CDR3: CASSSFRETQYF

J: TRBJ2-1
size: many
D: .
V: TRBV3-1
DNA: TGTGCCAGCAGCCAAGTCCCCGGGAATGAGCAGTTCTTC
CDR3: CASSQVPGNEQFF

J: TRBJ2-2
size: .
D: .
V: TRBV19
DNA: TGTGCCAGTATACCATCCAGGGTGGGCGGGGAGCTGTTTTTT
CDR3: CASIPSRVGGELFF

J: TRBJ2-3
size: many
D: TRBD1
V: TRBV7-8
DNA: TGTGCCAGCAGCTTCCCGGGACAGGGTGGCGCAGATACGCAGTATTTT
CDR3: CASSFPGQGGADTQYF

J: TRBJ1-5
size: many
D: TRBD1
V: TRBV27
DNA: TGTGCCAGCAGCTCGGGGACAGGGTTTTTTCAGCCCCAGCATTTT
CDR3: CASSSGTGFFQPQHF

J: TRBJ2-1
size: many
D: .
V: TRBV24-1
DNA: TGTGCCACCAGTGATTTGGCCACCGGGGCGAGGAATGAGCAGTTCTTC
CDR3: CATSDLATGARNEQFF

J: TRBJ2-3
size: many
D: .
V: TRBV20-1
DNA: TGCAGTGCTAGCGGGAGTAGGGCAGATACGCAGTATTTT
CDR3: CSASGSRADTQYF

J: TRBJ1-5
size: many
D: TRBD1
V: TRBV6-2/TRBV6-3
DNA: TGTGCCAGCAGTTACCCAAGGGTAACGGGACAGGGCGATCAGCCCCAGCATTTT
CDR3: CASSYPRVTGQGDQPQHF

J: TRBJ1-1
size: many
D: TRBD1
V: TRBV12-3/TRBV12-4
DNA: TGTGCCAGCAGTCTGACAGGGGTTCAGCGGGAAGCTTTCTTT
CDR3: CASSLTGVQREAFF

J: TRBJ2-7
size: many
D: TRBD2
V: TRBV20-1
DNA: TGCAGTGCTAGAGATTTGAGGGAGGGCCTGAACGAGCAGTACTTC
CDR3: CSARDLREGLNEQYF

J: TRBJ1-3
size: many
D: .
V: TRBV20-1
DNA: TGCAGTGTTAGGAGGGGAGGCGCCTCTGGAAACACCATATATTTT
CDR3: CSVRRGGASGNTIYF

J: TRBJ2-5
size: .
D: .
V: TRBV6-1
DNA: TGTGCCAGCAGCCACCCCACAGGGCTCGAGACCCAGTACTTC
CDR3: CASSHPTGLETQYF

J: TRBJ2-7
size: few
D: .
V: TRBV7-2
DNA: TGTGCCAGCAGCTTAATGAGCAAGAAGGATTACGAGCAGTACTTC
CDR3: CASSLMSKKDYEQYF